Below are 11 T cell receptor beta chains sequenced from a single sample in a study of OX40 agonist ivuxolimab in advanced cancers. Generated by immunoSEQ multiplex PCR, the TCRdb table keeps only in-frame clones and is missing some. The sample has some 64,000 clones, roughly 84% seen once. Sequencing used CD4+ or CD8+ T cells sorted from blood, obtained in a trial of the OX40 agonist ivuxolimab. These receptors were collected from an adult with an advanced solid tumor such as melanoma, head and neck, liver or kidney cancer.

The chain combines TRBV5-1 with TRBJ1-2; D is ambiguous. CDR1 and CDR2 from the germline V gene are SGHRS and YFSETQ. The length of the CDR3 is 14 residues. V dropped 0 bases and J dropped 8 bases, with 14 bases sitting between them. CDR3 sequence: CASSLAGREVGYTF. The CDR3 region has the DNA TGCGCCAGCAGCTTGGCAGGCCGGGAGGTGGGCTACACCTTC.

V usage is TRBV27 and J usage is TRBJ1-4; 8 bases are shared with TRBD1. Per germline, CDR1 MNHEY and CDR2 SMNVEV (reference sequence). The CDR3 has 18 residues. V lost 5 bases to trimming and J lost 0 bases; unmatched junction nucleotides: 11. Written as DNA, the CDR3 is TGTGCCAGCAGTCTACAAAGACAGGGGCCCACAACTAATGAAAAACTGTTTTTT. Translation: CASSLQRQGPTTNEKLFF.

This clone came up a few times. The CDR3 region is CASSLPPSRGPYNEQFF. CDR3 coding DNA: TGTGCCAGCTCACTTCCCCCCTCTCGGGGCCCGTACAATGAGCAGTTCTTC. The chain joins TRBV18 to TRBJ2-1; D possibly uses TRBD1 or TRBD2 (5 bases each). Germline loops: CDR1 KGHSH, CDR2 LQKENI. This CDR3 contains 17 residues. V lost 4 bases and J lost 4, with 20 bases in between. Supplemented by reference TRBV18 and TRBJ2-1, the full variable domain reads NAGVMQNPRHLVRRRGQEARLRCSPMKGHSHVYWYRQLPEEGLKFMVYLQKENIIDESGMPKERFSAEFPKEGPSILRIQQVVRGDSAAYFCASSLPPSRGPYNEQFFGPGTRLTVL.

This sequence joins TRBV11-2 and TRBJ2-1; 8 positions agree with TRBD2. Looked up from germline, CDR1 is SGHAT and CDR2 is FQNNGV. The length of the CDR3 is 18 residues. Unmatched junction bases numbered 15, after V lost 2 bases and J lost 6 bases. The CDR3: CASSLYPQGRAGANEQFF. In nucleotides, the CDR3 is TGTGCCAGCAGCTTATATCCCCAGGGGAGAGCGGGGGCCAATGAGCAGTTCTTC. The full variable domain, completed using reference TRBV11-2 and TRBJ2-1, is EAGVAQSPRYKIIEKRQSVAFWCNPISGHATLYWYQQILGQGPKLLIQFQNNGVVDDSQLPKDRFSAERLKGVDSTLKIQPAKLEDSAVYLCASSLYPQGRAGANEQFFGPGTRLTVL.

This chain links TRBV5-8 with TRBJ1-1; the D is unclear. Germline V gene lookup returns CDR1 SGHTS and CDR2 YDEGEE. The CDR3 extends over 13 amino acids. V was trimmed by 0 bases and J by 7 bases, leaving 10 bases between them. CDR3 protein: CASSLGRGSEAFF. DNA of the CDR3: TGTGCCAGCAGCTTGGGGCGAGGCAGTGAAGCTTTCTTT.

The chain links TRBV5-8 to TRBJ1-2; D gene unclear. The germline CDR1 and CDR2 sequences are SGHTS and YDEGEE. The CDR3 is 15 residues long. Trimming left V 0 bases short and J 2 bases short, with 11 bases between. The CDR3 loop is CASSLGGLRNYGYTF. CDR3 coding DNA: TGTGCCAGCAGCTTGGGTGGGTTACGGAACTATGGCTACACCTTC.

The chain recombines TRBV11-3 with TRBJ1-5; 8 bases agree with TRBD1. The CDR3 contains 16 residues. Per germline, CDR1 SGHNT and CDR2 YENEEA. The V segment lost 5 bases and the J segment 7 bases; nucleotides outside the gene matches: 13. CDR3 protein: CASSPPVVTGVQPQHF. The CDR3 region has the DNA TGTGCCAGCAGCCCCCCGGTGGTGACAGGGGTCCAGCCCCAGCATTTT.

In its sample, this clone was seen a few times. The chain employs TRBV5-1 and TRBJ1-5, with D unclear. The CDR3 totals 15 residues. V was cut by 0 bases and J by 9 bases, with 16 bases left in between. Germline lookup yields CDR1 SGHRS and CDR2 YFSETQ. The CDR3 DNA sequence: TGCGCCAGCAGCTTGGATACCGAGGGAGCGGGGCCCCAGCATTTT. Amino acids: CASSLDTEGAGPQHF.

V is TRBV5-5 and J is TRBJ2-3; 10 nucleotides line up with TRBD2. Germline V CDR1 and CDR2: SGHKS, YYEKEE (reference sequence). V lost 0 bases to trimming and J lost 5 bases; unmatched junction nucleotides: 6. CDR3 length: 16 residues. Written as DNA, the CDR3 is TGTGCCAGCAGCTTGGAGTCTAGCGGGGGAATAGATACGCAGTATTTT. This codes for CASSLESSGGIDTQYF.

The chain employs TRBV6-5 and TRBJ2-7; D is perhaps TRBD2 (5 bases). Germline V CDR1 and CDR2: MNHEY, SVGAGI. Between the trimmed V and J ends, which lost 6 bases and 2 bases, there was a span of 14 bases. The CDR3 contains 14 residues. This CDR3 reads CASSRPGGAYEQYF. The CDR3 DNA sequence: TGTGCCAGCAGCCGCCCCGGAGGTGCCTACGAGCAGTACTTC.

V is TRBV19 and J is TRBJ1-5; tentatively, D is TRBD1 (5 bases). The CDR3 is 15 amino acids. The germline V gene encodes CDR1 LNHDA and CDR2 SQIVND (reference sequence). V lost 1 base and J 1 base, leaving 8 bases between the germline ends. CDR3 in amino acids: CASSIGGGSNQPQHF. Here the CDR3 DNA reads TGTGCCAGTAGTATAGGGGGGGGGAGCAATCAGCCCCAGCATTTT.